The rows below give T cell receptor beta chains drawn from one sample of a study of cytomegalovirus exposure and HLA in healthy donors. Sequenced by immunoSEQ multiplex PCR; TCRdb stores in-frame clones only, minus some. This repertoire comprises more than 55,000 clones; its ten largest clones make up roughly 5%. The sample was PBMCs. The receptors come from a woman aged 40 to 50 in good health and CMV-seropositive. Both conserved end residues are part of each CDR3. Each record gives: V gene, J gene, CDR3 protein.

v_gene: TRBV23-1; j_gene: TRBJ2-7; CDR3aa: CASSQSPVAWFEQYF
v_gene: TRBV11-2; j_gene: TRBJ2-7; CDR3aa: CASSQGTSGRGTYEQYF
v_gene: TRBV7-3; j_gene: TRBJ2-4; CDR3aa: CASSTPWAGGRENIQYF
v_gene: TRBV11-3; j_gene: TRBJ2-2; CDR3aa: CASSLLPEVGELFF
v_gene: TRBV29-1; j_gene: TRBJ2-5; CDR3aa: CSVEDRAGRGETQYF
v_gene: TRBV2; j_gene: TRBJ2-5; CDR3aa: CASSSEVRPLGTQYF
v_gene: TRBV7-8; j_gene: TRBJ1-6; CDR3aa: CASTTLGGGRAYNSPLHF
v_gene: TRBV4-2; j_gene: TRBJ2-1; CDR3aa: CASSQDSGTGASEQFF
v_gene: TRBV28; j_gene: TRBJ2-7; CDR3aa: CASSPGQSYEQYF
v_gene: TRBV19; j_gene: TRBJ1-5; CDR3aa: CASGQGADDNQPQHF
v_gene: TRBV29-1; j_gene: TRBJ2-5; CDR3aa: CSVQRGGETQYF
v_gene: TRBV7-9; j_gene: TRBJ2-3; CDR3aa: CASSPAGLGVGDTQYF
v_gene: TRBV19; j_gene: TRBJ1-1; CDR3aa: CASRRKTGTEAFF
v_gene: TRBV10-3; j_gene: TRBJ2-1; CDR3aa: CAISEADRGAYNEQFF
v_gene: TRBV6-1; j_gene: .; CDR3aa: CASSGTGGSYEQYF
v_gene: TRBV9; j_gene: TRBJ2-5; CDR3aa: CASSGGEMAQYF
v_gene: TRBV5-1; j_gene: TRBJ2-7; CDR3aa: CASSAGTSDYEQYF
v_gene: TRBV28; j_gene: TRBJ2-1; CDR3aa: CASSQRTPFYNEQFF
v_gene: TRBV7-3; j_gene: TRBJ1-2; CDR3aa: CASSSTQGDGYTF
v_gene: TRBV5-1; j_gene: TRBJ2-1; CDR3aa: CASSKGQGGYNEQFF
v_gene: TRBV6-1; j_gene: TRBJ2-3; CDR3aa: CASSGPRGISTDTQYF
v_gene: TRBV11-3; j_gene: TRBJ2-2; CDR3aa: CASSLLPGQDTGELFF
v_gene: TRBV28; j_gene: TRBJ2-7; CDR3aa: CASSLGGQGGYEQYF
v_gene: TRBV6-6; j_gene: TRBJ2-7; CDR3aa: CASSYHPTDRAAEQYF